This T cell receptor (beta chain) was recovered during a study of response to subunit inactivated influenza vaccine. Each CDR3 protein gets one entry after TCRdb re-called the RT-PCR reads with MiXCR. The table lists some 520,000 distinct CDR3 sequences, about 15% of them singletons. In this sample, this clonotype turned up a few times. Antigen unknown. This CDR3 comprises 14 residues. V was clipped by 5 bases and J by 2 bases, with 12 bases between them. CDR1 is MNHEY, CDR2 SVGEGT, per germline. Study-level points and caveats: Few additional T cells are recruited per seasonal influenza vaccination, authors suggested.

This TCR derives from a man aged 50 to 69 who received an inactivated influenza vaccine. This chain connects TRBV6-2 or TRBV6-3 to TRBJ1-2; no firm D call. The sample in question was CD4+ T cells sorted from PBMCs, obtained roughly 24 months after vaccination. The CDR3 DNA is TGTGCCAGCAGTCTCCTGGCAGTCAACTATGGCTACACCTTC. It specifies CASSLLAVNYGYTF.